In this sample, the clone carrying this TCR beta chain turned up once. Its antigen is not identified. On sorted subsets, replicate PCRs used about 200 ng DNA, or 25,000 to 35,000 T cell genomes. Clones were read by immunoSEQ multiplex PCR, and TCRdb kept only the in-frame ones, dropping some. The sample contains some 1.4 million clones, roughly 96% of which appear only once. The record originates from a study of shared clonotypes between healthy human individuals. The CDR3 is 14 residues long. In germline, CDR1 is SEHNR, CDR2 FQNEAQ (reference sequence). V dropped 3 bases and J dropped 1 base, with 6 bases sitting between them. The study, taken as a whole, reports: Relative to their counterparts shared across all four donors, non-shared clonotypes exhibited diminished generation probabilities. In this cohort, only blood was sampled, and tissue repertoires likely differ.

The gene calls are TRBV7-9 and TRBJ2-2; TRBD2 is a possible D gene (5 bases). What was sequenced was naive CD4+ T cells sorted from blood. Subset denoted: CD45RA+ positively selected. The origin of this receptor is a man aged 25-45 years in good health. The CDR3 protein is CASSFRGNTGELFF. In DNA, the CDR3 is TGTGCCAGCAGCTTCCGGGGGAACACCGGGGAGCTGTTTTTT. The variable domain in full, completed from reference TRBV7-9 and TRBJ2-2, reads DTGVSQNPRHKITKRGQNVTFRCDPISEHNRLYWYRQTLGQGPEFLTYFQNEAQLEKSRLLSDRFSAERPKGSFSTLEIQRTEQGDSAMYLCASSFRGNTGELFFGEGSRLTVL.